The 26 T cell receptor beta chains presented below share a single source sample, sequenced in a study of Ad26.COV2.S vaccination and SARS-CoV-2 variants. Sequencing was performed with immunoSEQ multiplex PCR; in TCRdb, only in-frame clones are kept and a portion is missing. The sample includes around 250,000 clones, around nine tenths seen only once; the top ten take roughly 3%. The treatment is: 19 received Ad26.COV2.S at low or high dose, single or two shots; roughly 5 received placebo; per-sample allocation not given. Sampling occurred on day 63 after the first vaccine or placebo injection. The material sequenced was peripheral blood, taken in a trial of Ad26.COV2.S vaccine versus placebo. The receptors were sampled from a person between 18 and 65 years old who received the Ad26.COV2.S COVID-19 vaccine or a placebo.

The chain is built from TRBV5-1 and TRBJ2-6; no firm D call. V dropped 0 bases and J dropped 0 bases, with 4 bases sitting between them. Per the germline V gene, CDR1 is SGHRS and CDR2 is YFSETQ. The CDR3 has 15 amino acids. The CDR3 region is CASSLASSGANVLTF. The CDR3, as DNA: TGCGCCAGCAGCTTGGCGTCCTCTGGGGCCAACGTCCTGACTTTC. The full variable domain, completed using reference TRBV5-1 and TRBJ2-6, is KAGVTQTPRYLIKTRGQQVTLSCSPISGHRSVSWYQQTPGQGLQFLFEYFSETQRNKGNFPGRFSGRQFSNSRSEMNVSTLELGDSALYLCASSLASSGANVLTFGAGSRLTVL.

V is TRBV23-1 and J is TRBJ1-5, with D hard to call. TRBV23-1 is an ORF; its function is uncertain. The ends were cut back, 9 bases at V and 5 bases at J, with 11 bases in the middle. The CDR3 length is 12 residues. CDR3 in DNA: TGCGCCAGGTCACGGGCCGATCAGCCCCAGCATTTT. Amino acid sequence: CARSRADQPQHF.

The chain combines TRBV3-1 (or the pseudogene TRBV3-2) with TRBJ1-3; TRBD1 might be the D (6 bases). Germline V CDR1 and CDR2: LGHDT, YNNKEL (reference sequence). There are 15 residues in the CDR3. V gave up 0 bases and J gave up 4 bases, with 10 bases separating them. The CDR3, as DNA: TGTGCCAGCAGCCAAGAAGGGGGGAAGGGAAACACCATATATTTT. This sequence encodes CASSQEGGKGNTIYF.

The chain couples TRBV30 to TRBJ2-6; D is unresolved. The length of the CDR3 is 15 residues. CDR1 is GTSNPN, CDR2 SVGIG, per germline (reference sequence). V was trimmed by 2 bases and J by 2 bases, leaving 10 bases between them. CDR3 amino acids: CAWSMRWAGANVLTF. In DNA form, the CDR3 reads TGTGCCTGGAGTATGAGGTGGGCTGGGGCCAACGTCCTGACTTTC.

The rearrangement uses TRBV18 and TRBJ2-5, with D possibly being TRBD1 (5 bases). Trimming removed 3 bases from V and 3 bases from J, with 8 bases in between. The V gene's germline CDR1 is KGHSH and CDR2 LQKENI. This CDR3 comprises 13 residues. CDR3 protein: CASSPFREETQYF. The CDR3 nucleotides read TGTGCCAGCTCACCTTTCAGGGAAGAGACCCAGTACTTC.

The chain couples TRBV9 to TRBJ2-5; the D gene is possibly TRBD1 (5 bases). The germline V and J ends were trimmed by 2 bases and 1 base, with 12 bases remaining between them. Germline CDR1 SGDLS, CDR2 YYNGEE. This CDR3 is built from 15 residues. CDR3 DNA sequence: TGTGCCAGCAGCGTCGACAGCGTCTTCCAAGAGACCCAGTACTTC. Its protein is CASSVDSVFQETQYF. Full variable domain (rest looked up from reference TRBV9 and TRBJ2-5): DSGVTQTPKHLITATGQRVTLRCSPRSGDLSVYWYQQSLDQGLQFLIQYYNGEERAKGNILERFSAQQFPDLHSELNLSSLELGDSALYFCASSVDSVFQETQYFGPGTRLLVL.

The chain uses TRBV5-1 and TRBJ2-7; D ambiguous. The CDR3 consists of 13 residues. V lost 0 bases and J lost 3, with 7 bases in between. Germline loops: CDR1 SGHRS, CDR2 YFSETQ. The CDR3 region is CASSLGQFYEQYF. In nucleotides, the CDR3 is TGCGCCAGCAGCTTGGGACAATTCTACGAGCAGTACTTC.

The chain combines TRBV4-1 with TRBJ2-1, with 11 nucleotides matching TRBD2. Germline V lookup: CDR1 MGHRA, CDR2 YSYEKL. The ends lost 2 bases at V and 7 bases at J; junction bases unmatched: 7. The CDR3 covers 16 residues. This chain's CDR3 is CASSQQRTSGWNEQFF. CDR3 DNA sequence: TGCGCCAGCAGCCAACAGAGGACTAGCGGGTGGAATGAGCAGTTCTTC.

This clone has a handful of counts. V is TRBV6-6 and J is TRBJ2-1, with 8 bases identical to TRBD1. Germline CDR1 and CDR2: MNHNY and SVGAGI (reference sequence). V lost 5 bases, J lost 9 bases, and 6 bases stayed unmatched. The length of the CDR3 is 13 residues. The CDR3, as DNA: TGTGCCAGCAGTATCGACAGGGGCCCTGAGCAGTTCTTC. It codes for CASSIDRGPEQFF.

This clone has just one count. The chain's CDR3 is CASSPRSGGVSEQYV. The CDR3 DNA sequence: TGTGCCAGCTCACCGAGGAGCGGGGGGGTCTCCGAGCAGTACGTC. The chain combines TRBV18 with TRBJ2-7; 10 bases agree with TRBD2. The CDR3 has 15 amino acids. The ends lost 3 bases at V and 6 bases at J; junction bases unmatched: 8. From germline, CDR1 is KGHSH and CDR2 LQKENI.

This clone was seen only once. This chain links TRBV2 with TRBJ2-1; 13 nucleotides agree with TRBD2. This CDR3 is 14 amino acids long. V lost 4 bases, J lost 6 bases, and 0 bases stayed unmatched. The germline V gene encodes CDR1 SNHLY and CDR2 FYNNEI. CDR3 nucleotide sequence: TGTGCCAGCAGTGGGACTAGCGGGAGCAATGAGCAGTTCTTC. It yields the protein CASSGTSGSNEQFF.

This clone occurred once. The genes are TRBV18 and TRBJ2-5; D is perhaps TRBD2 (6 bases). Germline V gives CDR1 KGHSH, CDR2 LQKENI. V lost 4 bases to trimming and J lost 4 bases, with 13 bases between them. CDR3 length: 14 residues. This chain's CDR3 is CASSHRDSLETQYF. The CDR3 DNA follows: TGTGCCAGCTCACACCGGGACTCACTAGAGACCCAGTACTTC.

DNA of the CDR3: TGTGCCAGCAGCCGGGTGGACGGAAACAATTCACCCCTCCACTTT. This codes for CASSRVDGNNSPLHF. The gene calls are TRBV3-1 (or the pseudogene TRBV3-2) and TRBJ1-6, with D unresolved. CDR1 and CDR2 (germline): LGHDT, YNNKEL (reference sequence). The CDR3 loop spans 15 amino acids. With 4 bases removed from V and 7 bases from J, the gap between germline ends came to 14 bases.

The chain joins TRBV2 to TRBJ2-4; 14 nucleotides match TRBD2. Trimming took 6 bases from V and 7 from J; bases not matched to a gene: 2. Germline V gene data show CDR1 as SNHLY and CDR2 as FYNNEI. The CDR3 spans 14 residues. CDR3 loop: CASRGTSGSNIQYF. CDR3 DNA sequence: TGTGCCAGCAGAGGGACTAGCGGGAGTAACATTCAGTACTTC.

The CDR3 loop reads CSVETNAGVQETQYF. The CDR3 bases are TGCAGCGTTGAAACTAATGCAGGGGTGCAAGAGACCCAGTACTTC. This chain joins TRBV29-1 and TRBJ2-5, with D possibly TRBD1 on 6 matching bases. Trimming stripped 2 bases from V and 2 bases from J, with 15 bases between. Germline CDR1 is SQVTM and CDR2 is ANQGSEA. This CDR3 is built from 15 residues.

The chain uses TRBV9 and TRBJ1-1; no clear D gene. Germline-derived CDR1 and CDR2 are SGDLS and YYNGEE. This CDR3 spans 14 amino acids. V lost 6 bases to trimming and J lost 1 base, with 13 bases between them. CDR3 sequence: CASTLDGRNTEAFF. The CDR3 DNA reads TGTGCCAGCACCCTAGACGGCAGGAACACTGAAGCTTTCTTT.

This chain joins TRBV6-4 and TRBJ1-6; D might be TRBD1 (5 bases). This CDR3 is 15 amino acids long. Trimming took 2 bases from V and 4 from J, leaving 9 bases between them. Germline CDR1 and CDR2: MRHNA and SNTAGT. The CDR3 DNA reads as TGTGCCAGCAGTGACGACGGGGGTTATAATTCACCCCTCCACTTT. Translated: CASSDDGGYNSPLHF.

This rearrangement joins TRBV5-4 to TRBJ2-3; 16 bases line up with TRBD2. Germline V gene sequence: CDR1 SGHNT, CDR2 YYREEE (reference sequence). J was trimmed by 1 base and V by 3 bases; bases with no gene match: 8. This CDR3 has 19 residues. The CDR3: CASSSSAGTSGRGTDTQYF. The DNA for the CDR3 is TGTGCCAGCAGCTCGTCTGCCGGGACTAGCGGGAGGGGCACAGATACGCAGTATTTT.

The rearrangement uses TRBV11-2 and TRBJ1-5; a weak D match, TRBD1 (6 bases). Germline CDR1 reads SGHAT; CDR2 reads FQNNGV. The CDR3 runs to 15 residues. The ends were cut back, 1 base at V and 6 bases at J, with 13 bases in the middle. CDR3 DNA: TGTGCCAGCAGCTTAGTTGCAGGGGCCTTTCAGCCCCAGCATTTT. Its protein product is CASSLVAGAFQPQHF.

This sequence joins TRBV6-1 and TRBJ2-6; 7 bases align to TRBD2. Germline values: CDR1 MNHNS, CDR2 SASEGT. The length of the CDR3 is 16 residues. V was clipped by 3 bases and J by 2 bases; unmatched bases: 4. The CDR3: CASSDPGLTGANVLTF. CDR3 nucleotide sequence: TGTGCCAGCAGTGACCCGGGACTAACTGGGGCCAACGTCCTGACTTTC.

The chain carries TRBV7-2 and TRBJ2-4, with D perhaps matching TRBD2 (6 bases). The CDR3 runs 15 residues. Germline-derived CDR1 and CDR2 are SGHTA and FQGNSA. V lost 3 bases and J 8 bases, leaving 17 bases between the germline ends. In DNA form, the CDR3 reads TGTGCCAGCAGCTTGGAGGGTGTCCGTAGGGACATTCAGTACTTC. Translating it yields CASSLEGVRRDIQYF.

This clone was recorded once. The chain links TRBV12-5 to TRBJ2-5, with a weak D call TRBD1 (6 bases). CDR3 length: 13 amino acids. In germline, CDR1 is LGHNT, CDR2 FRNRAP. The V end was cut by 2 bases, the J end by 5 bases, with 9 bases between. CDR3 loop: CASGLFQGETQYF. CDR3 coding DNA: TGTGCTAGTGGTTTGTTCCAGGGGGAGACCCAGTACTTC.

The chain uses TRBV18 and TRBJ2-4; 7 bases align to TRBD1. The CDR3 covers 11 residues. CDR1 KGHSH and CDR2 LQKENI come from the germline V gene. The trim removed 5 bases at V and 12 bases at J, leaving 4 bases unmatched. CDR3 sequence: CASSSGQDQYF. As DNA, the CDR3 is TGTGCCAGCTCAAGCGGACAGGATCAGTACTTC. Using reference TRBV18 and TRBJ2-4 for the parts outside the CDR3, the full variable domain is NAGVMQNPRHLVRRRGQEARLRCSPMKGHSHVYWYRQLPEEGLKFMVYLQKENIIDESGMPKERFSAEFPKEGPSILRIQQVVRGDSAAYFCASSSGQDQYFGAGTRLSVL.

The rearrangement joins TRBV6-5 to TRBJ1-3; D unresolved. Trimming pared 0 bases from V and 4 bases from J, leaving 10 bases between. Germline CDR1 reads MNHEY; CDR2 reads SVGAGI. The CDR3 sequence is 15 residues long. The CDR3, as DNA: TGTGCCAGCAGTTACTCGATGAGGGCCGGAAACACCATATATTTT. Translated: CASSYSMRAGNTIYF.

A note on this clone: Other DNA sequences in this sample translate to the same CDR3. J is TRBJ1-1 and V is TRBV7-3; a possible D gene is TRBD1 (6 bases). Trimming took 3 bases from V and 1 from J, leaving 6 bases between them. CDR3 length equals 13 residues. The germline V gene encodes CDR1 SGHTA and CDR2 FQGTGA. The chain's CDR3 is CASSLGQNTEAFF. The CDR3 DNA is TGTGCCAGCAGCTTGGGACAGAACACTGAAGCTTTCTTT. The full variable domain, in which reference TRBV7-3 and TRBJ1-1 provide the parts outside the CDR3, is GAGVSQTPSNKVTEKGKYVELRCDPISGHTALYWYRQSLGQGPEFLIYFQGTGAADDSGLPNDRFFAVRPEGSVSTLKIQRTERGDSAVYLCASSLGQNTEAFFGQGTRLTVV.

This chain joins TRBV18 and TRBJ1-6; D unresolved. V was trimmed by 3 bases and J by 0 bases, leaving 12 bases between them. The CDR3 is 17 amino acids. Germline CDR1 KGHSH, CDR2 LQKENI. The CDR3 bases are TGTGCCAGCTCACCTGAATTTACCAGCTCCTATAATTCACCCCTCCACTTT. Translated, it gives CASSPEFTSSYNSPLHF.